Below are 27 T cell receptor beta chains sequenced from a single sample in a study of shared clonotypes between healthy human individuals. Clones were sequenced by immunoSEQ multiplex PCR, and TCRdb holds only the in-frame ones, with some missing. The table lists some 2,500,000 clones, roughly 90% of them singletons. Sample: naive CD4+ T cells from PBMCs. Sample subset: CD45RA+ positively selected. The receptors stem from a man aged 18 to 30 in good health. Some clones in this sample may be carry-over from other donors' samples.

CDR3 DNA sequence: TGCGCCAGCAGCTTGGGTAGTACAGAGTTAATCTATGGCTACACCTTC. Translation: CASSLGSTELIYGYTF. The chain has TRBV5-1 and TRBJ1-2, with D unclear. The germline V gene encodes CDR1 SGHRS and CDR2 YFSETQ. Trimming pared 0 bases from V and 4 bases from J, leaving 16 bases between. The CDR3 extends over 16 amino acids.

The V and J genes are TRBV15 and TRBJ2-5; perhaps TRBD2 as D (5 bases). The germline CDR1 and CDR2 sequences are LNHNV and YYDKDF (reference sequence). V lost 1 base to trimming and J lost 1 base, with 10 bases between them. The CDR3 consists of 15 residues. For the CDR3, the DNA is TGTGCCACCAGCAGAGCGAGGGTCGTCCAAGAGACCCAGTACTTC. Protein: CATSRARVVQETQYF.

The CDR3 protein is CASSRSGTIYGYTF. The CDR3 region has the DNA TGTGCCAGTAGTAGATCGGGGACAATCTATGGCTACACCTTC. The chain links TRBV19 to TRBJ1-2; perhaps TRBD1 as D (6 bases). The germline CDR1 and CDR2 sequences are LNHDA and SQIVND (reference sequence). V lost 4 bases and J 4 bases, leaving 13 bases between the germline ends. This CDR3 is 14 amino acids long.

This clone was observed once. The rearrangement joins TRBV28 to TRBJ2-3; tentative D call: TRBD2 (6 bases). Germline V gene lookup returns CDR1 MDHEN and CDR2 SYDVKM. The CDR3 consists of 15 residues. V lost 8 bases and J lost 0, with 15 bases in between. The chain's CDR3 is CASVENGGSTDTQYF. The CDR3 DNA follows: TGTGCCAGCGTCGAAAATGGAGGGAGCACAGATACGCAGTATTTT.

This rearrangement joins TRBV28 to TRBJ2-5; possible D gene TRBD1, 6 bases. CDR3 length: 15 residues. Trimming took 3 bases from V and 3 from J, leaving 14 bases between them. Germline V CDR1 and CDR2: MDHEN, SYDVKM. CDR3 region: CASSLGRGWEETQYF. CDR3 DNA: TGTGCCAGCAGTTTGGGCAGGGGCTGGGAAGAGACCCAGTACTTC.

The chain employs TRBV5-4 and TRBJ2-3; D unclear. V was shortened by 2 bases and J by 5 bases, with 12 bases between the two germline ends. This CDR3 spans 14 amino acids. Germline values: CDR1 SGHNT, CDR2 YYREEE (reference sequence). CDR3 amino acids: CASSLRRARDTQYF. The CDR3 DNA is TGTGCCAGCAGCTTACGACGGGCTCGAGATACGCAGTATTTT.

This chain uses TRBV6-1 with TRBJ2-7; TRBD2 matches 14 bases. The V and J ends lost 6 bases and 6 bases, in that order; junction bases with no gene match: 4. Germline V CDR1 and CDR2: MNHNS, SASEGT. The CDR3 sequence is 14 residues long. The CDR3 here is CASRGLAGAGEQYF. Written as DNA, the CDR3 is TGTGCCAGCAGGGGACTAGCGGGAGCTGGCGAGCAGTACTTC.

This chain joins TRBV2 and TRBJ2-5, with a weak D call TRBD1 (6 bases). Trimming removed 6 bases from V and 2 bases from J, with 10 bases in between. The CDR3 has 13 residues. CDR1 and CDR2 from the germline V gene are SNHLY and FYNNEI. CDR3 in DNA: TGTGCCAGCAGACAGGGATTACAAGAGACCCAGTACTTC. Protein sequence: CASRQGLQETQYF.

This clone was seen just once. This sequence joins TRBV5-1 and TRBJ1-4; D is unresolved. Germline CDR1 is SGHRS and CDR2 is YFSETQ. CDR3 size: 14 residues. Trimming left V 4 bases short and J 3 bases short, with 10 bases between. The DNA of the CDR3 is TGCGCCAGCAGCCCCGGGAGCCCTAATGAAAAACTGTTTTTT. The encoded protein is CASSPGSPNEKLFF.

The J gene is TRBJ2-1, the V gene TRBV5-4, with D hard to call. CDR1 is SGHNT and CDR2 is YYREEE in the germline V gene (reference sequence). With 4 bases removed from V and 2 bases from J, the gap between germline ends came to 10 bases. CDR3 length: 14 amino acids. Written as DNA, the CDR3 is TGTGCCAGCAGCCCTTTTAGGGCCTACAATGAGCAGTTCTTC. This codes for CASSPFRAYNEQFF.

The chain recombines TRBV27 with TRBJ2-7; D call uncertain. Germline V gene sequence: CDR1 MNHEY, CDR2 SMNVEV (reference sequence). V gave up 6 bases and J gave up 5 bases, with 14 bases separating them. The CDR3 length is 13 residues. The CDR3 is CASSHPTRHEQYF. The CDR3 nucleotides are TGTGCCAGCAGCCATCCAACTCGTCACGAGCAGTACTTC.

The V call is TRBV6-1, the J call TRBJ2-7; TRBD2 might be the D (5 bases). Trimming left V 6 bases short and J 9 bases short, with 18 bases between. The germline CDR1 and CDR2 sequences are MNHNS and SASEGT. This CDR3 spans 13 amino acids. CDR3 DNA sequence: TGTGCCAGCAGGAAGGGCGCGGGTGTCTCGCAGTACTTC. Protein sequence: CASRKGAGVSQYF.

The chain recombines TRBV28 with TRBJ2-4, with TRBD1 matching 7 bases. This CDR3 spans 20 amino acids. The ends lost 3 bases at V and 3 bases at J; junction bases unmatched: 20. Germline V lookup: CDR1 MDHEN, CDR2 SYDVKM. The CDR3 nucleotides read TGTGCCAGCAGTTTGATTACAGGGGCAGGTAATAAAAAAGGCAAAAACATTCAGTACTTC. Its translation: CASSLITGAGNKKGKNIQYF.

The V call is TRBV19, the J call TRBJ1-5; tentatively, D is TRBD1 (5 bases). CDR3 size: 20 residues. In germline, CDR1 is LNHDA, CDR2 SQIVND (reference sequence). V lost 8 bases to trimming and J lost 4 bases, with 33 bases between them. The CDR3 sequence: CASGHQGKSRLEVNNQPQHF. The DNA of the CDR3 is TGTGCCAGTGGTCACCAGGGAAAGTCAAGATTGGAGGTGAATAATCAGCCCCAGCATTTT.

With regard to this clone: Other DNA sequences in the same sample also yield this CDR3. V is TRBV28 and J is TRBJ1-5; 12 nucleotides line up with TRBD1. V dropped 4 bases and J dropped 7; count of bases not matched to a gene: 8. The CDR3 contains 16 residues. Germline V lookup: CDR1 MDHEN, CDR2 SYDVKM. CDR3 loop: CASSSTGTGGGQPQHF. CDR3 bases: TGTGCCAGCAGTTCAACCGGGACAGGGGGCGGACAGCCCCAGCATTTT.

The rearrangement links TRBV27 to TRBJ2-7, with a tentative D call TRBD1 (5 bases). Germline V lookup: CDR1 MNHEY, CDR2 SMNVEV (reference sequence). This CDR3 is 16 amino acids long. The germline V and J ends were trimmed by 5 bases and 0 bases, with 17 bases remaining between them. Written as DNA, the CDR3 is TGTGCCAGCAGTCGCCATCTGGGGCGCCCCTCCTACGAGCAGTACTTC. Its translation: CASSRHLGRPSYEQYF.

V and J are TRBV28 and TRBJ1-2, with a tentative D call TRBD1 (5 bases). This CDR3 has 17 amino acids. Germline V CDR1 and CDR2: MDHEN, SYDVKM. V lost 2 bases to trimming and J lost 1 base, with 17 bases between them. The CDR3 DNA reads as TGTGCCAGCAGTTTAGGCCCAGGGTGGGCAATTAACTATGGCTACACCTTC. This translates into CASSLGPGWAINYGYTF.

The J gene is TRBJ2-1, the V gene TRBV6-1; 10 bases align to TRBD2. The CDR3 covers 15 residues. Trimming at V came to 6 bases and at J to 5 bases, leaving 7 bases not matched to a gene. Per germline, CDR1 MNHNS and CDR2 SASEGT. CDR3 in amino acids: CASSLLAGGNNEQFF. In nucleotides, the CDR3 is TGTGCCAGCAGCCTGTTAGCGGGAGGAAACAATGAGCAGTTCTTC.

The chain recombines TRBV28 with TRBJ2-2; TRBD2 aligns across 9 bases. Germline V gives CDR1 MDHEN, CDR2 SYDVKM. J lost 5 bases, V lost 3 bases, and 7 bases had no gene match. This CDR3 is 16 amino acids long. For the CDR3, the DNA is TGTGCCAGCAGTTTCCCAGGCGGGAGGGGTACCGGGGAGCTGTTTTTT. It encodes CASSFPGGRGTGELFF.

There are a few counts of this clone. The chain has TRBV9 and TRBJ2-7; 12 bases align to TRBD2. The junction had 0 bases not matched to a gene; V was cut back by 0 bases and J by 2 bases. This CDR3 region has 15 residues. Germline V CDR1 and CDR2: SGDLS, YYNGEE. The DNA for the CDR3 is TGTGCCAGCAGCGTAGGGACTAGCGGGGCCTACGAGCAGTACTTC. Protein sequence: CASSVGTSGAYEQYF.

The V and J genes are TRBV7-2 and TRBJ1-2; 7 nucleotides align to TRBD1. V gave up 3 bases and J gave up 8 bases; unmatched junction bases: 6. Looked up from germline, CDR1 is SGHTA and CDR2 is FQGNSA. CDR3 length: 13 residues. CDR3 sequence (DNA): TGTGCCAGCAGCTTCTTCAGGGGGATCGGCTACACCTTC. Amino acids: CASSFFRGIGYTF.

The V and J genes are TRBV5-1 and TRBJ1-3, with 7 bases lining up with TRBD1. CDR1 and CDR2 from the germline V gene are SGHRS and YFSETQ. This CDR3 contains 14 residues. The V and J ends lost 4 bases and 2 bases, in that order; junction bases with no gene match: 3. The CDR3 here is CASSPDRTGNTIYF. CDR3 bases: TGCGCCAGCAGCCCGGACAGGACTGGAAACACCATATATTTT.

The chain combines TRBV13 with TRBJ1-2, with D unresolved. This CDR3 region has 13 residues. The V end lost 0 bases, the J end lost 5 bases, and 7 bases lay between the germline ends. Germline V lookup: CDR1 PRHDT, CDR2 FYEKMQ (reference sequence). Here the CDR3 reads CASSLGLLYGYTF. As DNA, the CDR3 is TGTGCCAGCAGCTTAGGCCTTCTGTATGGCTACACCTTC.

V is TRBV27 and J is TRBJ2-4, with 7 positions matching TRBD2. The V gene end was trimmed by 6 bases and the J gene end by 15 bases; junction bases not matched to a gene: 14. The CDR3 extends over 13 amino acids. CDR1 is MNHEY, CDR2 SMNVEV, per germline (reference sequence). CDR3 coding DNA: TGTGCCAGCAGCCTCGCGCTGTCGGGGGGTAGGTACTTC. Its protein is CASSLALSGGRYF.

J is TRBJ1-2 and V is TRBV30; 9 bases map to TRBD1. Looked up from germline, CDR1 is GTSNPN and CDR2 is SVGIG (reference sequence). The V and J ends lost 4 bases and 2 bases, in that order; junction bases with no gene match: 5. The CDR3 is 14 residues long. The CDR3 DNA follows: TGTGCCTGGACCCGGACAGGGGAAAACTATGGCTACACCTTC. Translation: CAWTRTGENYGYTF.

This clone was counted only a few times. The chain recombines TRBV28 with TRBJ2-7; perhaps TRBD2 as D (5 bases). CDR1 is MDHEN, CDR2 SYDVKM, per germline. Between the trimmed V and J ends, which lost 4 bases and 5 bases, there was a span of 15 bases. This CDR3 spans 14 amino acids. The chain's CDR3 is CASSYAGGRDEQYF. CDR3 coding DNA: TGTGCCAGCAGTTACGCAGGAGGCCGGGACGAGCAGTACTTC.

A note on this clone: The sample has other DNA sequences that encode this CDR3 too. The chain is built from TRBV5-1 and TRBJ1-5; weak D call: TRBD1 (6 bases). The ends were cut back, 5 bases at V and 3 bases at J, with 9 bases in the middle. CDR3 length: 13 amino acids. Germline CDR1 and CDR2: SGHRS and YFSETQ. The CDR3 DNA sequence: TGCGCCAGCAGTCTGGGGGCCAATCAGCCCCAGCATTTT. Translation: CASSLGANQPQHF.